The rows below give T cell receptor beta chains drawn from one sample of a study of T cell responses to AZD1222 COVID-19 vaccine. Assay: immunoSEQ multiplex PCR; the TCRdb copy retains only in-frame clones and omits some. The table shows about 53,000 clones, with approximately 84% occurring only once. This specimen consisted of peripheral blood, obtained on day 0 of AZD1222 vaccination. The receptors come from an adult in good health. The CDR3 runs from the conserved cysteine through the conserved F or W. A D gene is named only where the DNA matches it firmly. For some rows the clone size is stated as once, few or many, or as a class when expanded; others skip it.

cdr3_nt,cdr3_aa,v_call,d_call,j_call,clone_size
TGTGCCAGCAGCTTAGATGCTGAACTCGACTATGGCTACACCTTC,CASSLDAELDYGYTF,TRBV7-9,.,TRBJ1-2,.
TGCAGCACTACCTTATTGGCAGGTAATCGCGAGCAGTACTTC,CSTTLLAGNREQYF,TRBV29-1,.,TRBJ2-7,.
TGTGCCAGCAGCAAGGACAGAAATGAAAAACTGTTTTTT,CASSKDRNEKLFF,TRBV11-3,.,TRBJ1-4,.
TGTGCCACCAGTGATTTGCCCCAGGGTACGGCCGGGGAGCTGTTTTTT,CATSDLPQGTAGELFF,TRBV24-1,.,TRBJ2-2,few
TGTGCCAGCTCACTGGGGACTGACATGAACACTGAAGCTTTCTTT,CASSLGTDMNTEAFF,TRBV18,.,TRBJ1-1,.
TGTGCCAGCAGCAGACTAGCGGGAGAAGAGACCCAGTACTTC,CASSRLAGEETQYF,TRBV6-5,TRBD2,TRBJ2-5,.
TGTGCCAGCAGCGGTGGGACTAGCGGCCTTTACGAGCAGTACTTC,CASSGGTSGLYEQYF,TRBV5-4,TRBD2,TRBJ2-7,.
TGTGCCAGCAGATCCGGGACACTGAACACTGAAGCTTTCTTT,CASRSGTLNTEAFF,TRBV7-8,.,TRBJ1-1,.
TGTGCCAGCAGCTTGTTAGCTCGCCCAGAGCAGTACTTC,CASSLLARPEQYF,TRBV5-6,.,TRBJ2-7,.
TGCGCCAGCAGCCAAGACCCTCGAGTGGATGAGCAGTTCTTC,CASSQDPRVDEQFF,TRBV4-3,.,TRBJ2-1,.
TGTGCCAGCAGCGAACAGGGAAGCAATCAGCCCCAGCATTTT,CASSEQGSNQPQHF,TRBV5-4,.,TRBJ1-5,.
TGTGCCAGTAGTATAGACAAGGGTCTGGATTCACCCCTCCACTTT,CASSIDKGLDSPLHF,TRBV19,.,TRBJ1-6,.
TGCGCCAGCAGCCAAGCGGAGCGAGGGTGGAATGAGCAGTTCTTC,CASSQAERGWNEQFF,TRBV4-1,.,TRBJ2-1,.
TGTGCCAGTAGCGTGACAGGGGGCTCGAACACTGAAGCTTTCTTT,CASSVTGGSNTEAFF,TRBV19,TRBD1,TRBJ1-1,.
TGTGCCAGCAGCTTCGGACAAGGTACCCAACCCTCGGCCGTTCAGTACTTC,CASSFGQGTQPSAVQYF,TRBV7-2,.,TRBJ2-4,.
TGCGCCAGCAGCCGGGACAGCAATCAGCCCCAGCATTTT,CASSRDSNQPQHF,TRBV5-1,.,TRBJ1-5,.
TGCGCCAGCAGCCGGAGGGGGGAGCCCTACGAGCAGTACTTC,CASSRRGEPYEQYF,TRBV5-1,.,TRBJ2-7,.
TGTGCCAGCAGCCGCCGCGGGACCCAGGGAAATGAGCAGTTCTTC,CASSRRGTQGNEQFF,TRBV5-8,.,TRBJ2-1,.
TGTGCCAGCAGCTTAGCTCTCGGACAGGGTTTGAACACTGAAGCTTTCTTT,CASSLALGQGLNTEAFF,TRBV7-6,TRBD1,TRBJ1-1,.
TGCGCCAGCAGCAGACAGGGGATGGGGGAGCAGTACTTC,CASSRQGMGEQYF,TRBV10-2,TRBD1,TRBJ2-7,.
TGTGCCAGCAGCCGACTTGCTGGACGTGGGCAGCCCCAGCATTTT,CASSRLAGRGQPQHF,TRBV27,.,TRBJ1-5,.
TGTGCCTGGAGTAGCGGGGGATATCAGCCCCAGCATTTT,CAWSSGGYQPQHF,TRBV30,.,TRBJ1-5,few
TGTGCCAGTAGTCGTGGGACTAGCGGGAGCTACGAGCAGTACTTC,CASSRGTSGSYEQYF,TRBV19,TRBD2,TRBJ2-7,.
TGCGCCAGCAGCTCCTGGTCAACCTACGAGCAGTACTTC,CASSSWSTYEQYF,TRBV5-1,.,TRBJ2-7,.
TGTGCCAGCAGCCCCTGGCGGGAGATTGGAGATACGCAGTATTTT,CASSPWREIGDTQYF,TRBV13,TRBD2,TRBJ2-3,.